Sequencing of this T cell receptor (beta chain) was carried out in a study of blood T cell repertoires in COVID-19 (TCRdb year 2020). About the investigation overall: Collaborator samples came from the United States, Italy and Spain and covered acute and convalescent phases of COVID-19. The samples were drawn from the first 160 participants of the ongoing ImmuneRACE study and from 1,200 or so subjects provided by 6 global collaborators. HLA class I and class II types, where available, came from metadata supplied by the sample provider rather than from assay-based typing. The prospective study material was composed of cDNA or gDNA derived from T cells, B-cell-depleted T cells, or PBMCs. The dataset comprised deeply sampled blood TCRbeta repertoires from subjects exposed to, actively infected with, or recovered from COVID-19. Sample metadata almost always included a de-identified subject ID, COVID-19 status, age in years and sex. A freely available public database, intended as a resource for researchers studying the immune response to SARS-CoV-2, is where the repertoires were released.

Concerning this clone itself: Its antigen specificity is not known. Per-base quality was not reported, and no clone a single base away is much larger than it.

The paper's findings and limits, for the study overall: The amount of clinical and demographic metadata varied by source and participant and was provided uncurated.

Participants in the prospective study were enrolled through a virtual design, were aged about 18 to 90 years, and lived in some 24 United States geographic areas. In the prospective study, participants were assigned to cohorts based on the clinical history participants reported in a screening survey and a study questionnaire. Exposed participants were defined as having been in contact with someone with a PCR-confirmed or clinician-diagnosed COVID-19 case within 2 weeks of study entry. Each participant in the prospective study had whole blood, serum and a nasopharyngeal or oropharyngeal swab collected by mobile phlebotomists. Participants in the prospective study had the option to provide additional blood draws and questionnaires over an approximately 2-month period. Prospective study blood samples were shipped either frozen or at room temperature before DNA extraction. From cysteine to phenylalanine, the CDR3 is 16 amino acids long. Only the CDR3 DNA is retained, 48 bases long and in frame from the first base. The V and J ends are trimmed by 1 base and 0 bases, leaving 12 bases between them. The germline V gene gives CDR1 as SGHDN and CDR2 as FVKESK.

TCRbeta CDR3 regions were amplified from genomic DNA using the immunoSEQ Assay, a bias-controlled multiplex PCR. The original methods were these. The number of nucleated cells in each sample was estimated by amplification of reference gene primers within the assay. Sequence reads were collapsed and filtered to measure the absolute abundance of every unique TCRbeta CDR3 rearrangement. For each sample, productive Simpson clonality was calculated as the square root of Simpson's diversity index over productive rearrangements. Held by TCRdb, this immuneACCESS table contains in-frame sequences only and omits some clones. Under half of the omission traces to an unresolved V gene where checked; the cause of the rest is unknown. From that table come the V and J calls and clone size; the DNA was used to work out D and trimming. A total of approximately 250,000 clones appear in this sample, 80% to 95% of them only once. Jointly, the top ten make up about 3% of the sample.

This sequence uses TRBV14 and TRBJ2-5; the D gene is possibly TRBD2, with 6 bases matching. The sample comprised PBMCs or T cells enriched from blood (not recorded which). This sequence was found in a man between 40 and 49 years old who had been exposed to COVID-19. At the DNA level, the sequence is TGTGCCAGCAGCCAAGGATTAGCGGTGTACCAAGAGACCCAGTACTTC. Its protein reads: CASSQGLAVYQETQYF.